This TCR beta chain was obtained from a study of control samples from healthy donors and cancer patients. Only in-frame clones appear in the TCRdb table, and some are missing; sequencing was by immunoSEQ multiplex PCR. The sample holds 130,000 to 150,000 clones; about 91% are singletons and the top ten take roughly 3.1%. Looked up from germline, CDR1 is KGHSH and CDR2 is LQKENI. V was pared by 5 bases and J by 9 bases, with 14 bases between. The CDR3 spans 13 residues. This clone has just a few counts. Sequenced: blood. This TCR was sampled from a man aged 25-40 years in good health. This rearrangement joins TRBV18 to TRBJ2-1; D might be TRBD1 (6 bases). The CDR3 is CASSSQGRSEQFF. The CDR3 coding sequence is TGTGCCAGCTCATCACAGGGCCGGAGTGAGCAGTTCTTC.